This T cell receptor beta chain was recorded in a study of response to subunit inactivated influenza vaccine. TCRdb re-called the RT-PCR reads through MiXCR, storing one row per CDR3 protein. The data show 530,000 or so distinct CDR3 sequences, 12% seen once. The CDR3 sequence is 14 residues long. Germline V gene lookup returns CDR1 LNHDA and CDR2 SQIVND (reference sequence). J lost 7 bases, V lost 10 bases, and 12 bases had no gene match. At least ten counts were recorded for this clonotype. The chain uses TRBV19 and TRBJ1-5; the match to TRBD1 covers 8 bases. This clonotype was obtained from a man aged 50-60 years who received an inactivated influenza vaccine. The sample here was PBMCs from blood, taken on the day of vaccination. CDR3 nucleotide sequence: TGTGCCACCTCGGGGACAGGAGTAGGCCAGCCCCAGCATTTT. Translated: CATSGTGVGQPQHF.